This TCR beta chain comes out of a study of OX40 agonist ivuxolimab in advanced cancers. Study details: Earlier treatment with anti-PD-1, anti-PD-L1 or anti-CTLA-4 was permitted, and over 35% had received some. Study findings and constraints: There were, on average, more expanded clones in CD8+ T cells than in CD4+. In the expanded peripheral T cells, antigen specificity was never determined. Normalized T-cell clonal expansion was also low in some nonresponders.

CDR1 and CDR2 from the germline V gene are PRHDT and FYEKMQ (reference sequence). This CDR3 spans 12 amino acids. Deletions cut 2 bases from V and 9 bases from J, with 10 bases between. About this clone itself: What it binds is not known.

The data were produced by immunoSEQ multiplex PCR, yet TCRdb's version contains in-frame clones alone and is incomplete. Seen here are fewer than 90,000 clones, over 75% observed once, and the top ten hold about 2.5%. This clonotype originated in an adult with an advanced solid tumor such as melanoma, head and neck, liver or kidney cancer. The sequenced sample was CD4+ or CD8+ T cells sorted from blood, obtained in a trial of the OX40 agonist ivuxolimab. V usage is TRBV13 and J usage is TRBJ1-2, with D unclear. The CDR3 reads CASSLNPVRYTF. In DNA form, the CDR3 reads TGTGCCAGCAGCTTAAACCCTGTCCGCTACACCTTC.